The 27 T cell receptor beta chains presented below share a single source sample, sequenced in a study of sequential checkpoint blockade in melanoma. Method: immunoSEQ multiplex PCR; TCRdb's copy keeps in-frame clones and lacks some. Of about 15,000 clones listed, 60% to 75% were seen once; the top ten hold roughly 10%. Described treatment: randomized to nivolumab then ipilimumab (arm A) or the reverse (arm B). Sequences were derived from CD8+ T cells sorted from blood (inferred from file names), sampled from a patient given nivolumab and ipilimumab in sequence. The receptors stem from a human donor with melanoma.

The chain recombines TRBV5-8 with TRBJ1-6, with TRBD1 identical over 8 bases. The J segment lost 7 bases and the V segment lost 2 bases, leaving 5 bases of the junction unmatched. Germline loops: CDR1 SGHTS, CDR2 YDEGEE. This CDR3 has 15 residues. CDR3 bases: TGTGCCAGCAGCTTTCGAGACAGGGGAAATTCACCCCTCCACTTT. This sequence encodes CASSFRDRGNSPLHF.

The V call is TRBV6-5, the J call TRBJ1-2; 9 bases fit TRBD1. Unmatched junction bases numbered 11, after V lost 9 bases and J lost 6 bases. The CDR3 consists of 14 residues. In germline, CDR1 is MNHEY, CDR2 SVGAGI. For the CDR3, the DNA is TGTGCCAGGCCAAACCGGGACAGGGAAGATGGCTACACCTTC. It translates to CARPNRDREDGYTF.

The sample holds one count of this clone. The chain has TRBV5-4 and TRBJ2-4; 8 bases align to TRBD2. Germline CDR1 SGHNT, CDR2 YYREEE (reference sequence). V was clipped by 3 bases and J by 8 bases; unmatched bases: 7. The CDR3 spans 14 residues. CDR3 loop: CASSWAGGRDIQYF. The CDR3 bases are TGTGCCAGCAGCTGGGCGGGGGGCCGGGACATTCAGTACTTC.

DNA of the CDR3: TGTGCCAGCAGTTACTTTGGCACTAATGAAAAACTGTTTTTT. This encodes CASSYFGTNEKLFF. The chain recombines TRBV6-5 with TRBJ1-4; D remains ambiguous. V lost 1 base and J 2 bases, leaving 5 bases between the germline ends. This CDR3 region has 14 residues. Germline loops: CDR1 MNHEY, CDR2 SVGAGI.

The chain combines TRBV9 with TRBJ1-1; the match to TRBD1 covers 9 bases. V shed 3 bases and J 1 base; nucleotides not matched to a gene: 4. Germline V CDR1 and CDR2: SGDLS, YYNGEE. This CDR3 is 15 amino acids long. CDR3 residues: CASSGGQGGNTEAFF. In DNA form, the CDR3 reads TGTGCCAGCAGCGGGGGACAGGGCGGGAACACTGAAGCTTTCTTT.

J is TRBJ2-7 and V is TRBV6-1; D may be TRBD2 (6 bases). The CDR3 totals 12 residues. The V gene lost 5 bases and the J gene lost 7 bases, with 12 bases spanning the gap. CDR1 is MNHNS and CDR2 is SASEGT in the germline V gene. This CDR3 is CASSSRLEEQYF. Here the CDR3 DNA reads TGTGCCAGCAGTTCTCGACTAGAGGAGCAGTACTTC.

As regards this clone: The junction differs from germline at one of its ends, possibly a read error. The chain uses TRBV29-1 and TRBJ2-5; D unresolved. CDR3 length equals 15 residues. Per the germline V gene, CDR1 is SQVTM and CDR2 is ANQGSEA. In DNA form, the CDR3 reads TGCAACGTTGAAGATGGAAACATGGGCTTAGAGACCCAGTACTTC. It yields the protein CNVEDGNMGLETQYF.

This clone was seen only a few times. The chain recombines TRBV27 with TRBJ2-7; a possible D gene is TRBD1 (6 bases). Germline V gene lookup returns CDR1 MNHEY and CDR2 SMNVEV (reference sequence). The CDR3 contains 15 residues. Trimming left V 6 bases short and J 1 base short, with 16 bases between. In DNA form, the CDR3 reads TGTGCCAGCAGCTTCACCTTGGACAGATCCTACGAGCAGTACTTC. Protein product: CASSFTLDRSYEQYF.

The table lists this clone with a few counts. CDR3 in DNA: TGTGCCAGCAGGGCCCGAGGACTAGCGGCGGATACGCAGTATTTT. It encodes CASRARGLAADTQYF. This chain joins TRBV2 and TRBJ2-3, with TRBD2 matching 10 bases. This CDR3 has 15 residues. Trimming removed 6 bases from V and 6 bases from J; junction bases left unmatched: 9. Germline CDR1 reads SNHLY; CDR2 reads FYNNEI. The full variable domain, completed using reference TRBV2 and TRBJ2-3, is EPEVTQTPSHQVTQMGQEVILRCVPISNHLYFYWYRQILGQKVEFLVSFYNNEISEKSEIFDDQFSVERPDGSNFTLKIRSTKLEDSAMYFCASRARGLAADTQYFGPGTRLTVL.

This clone was counted between two and nine times. The chain is built from TRBV6-4 and TRBJ2-3; the match to TRBD2 covers 13 bases. The CDR3 sequence is 15 residues long. V was pared by 5 bases and J by 2 bases, with 1 base of the junction left unmatched. In germline, CDR1 is MRHNA, CDR2 SNTAGT. The CDR3, as DNA: TGTGCCAGCAGTACTAGCGGGGGGGCCACAGATACGCAGTATTTT. It codes for CASSTSGGATDTQYF.

The rearrangement links TRBV4-1 to TRBJ2-2; D is possibly TRBD2 (6 bases). Deletions cut 3 bases from V and 5 bases from J, with 10 bases between. From germline, CDR1 is MGHRA and CDR2 YSYEKL. This CDR3 is 14 amino acids long. This chain's CDR3 is CASSHPGRTGELFF. DNA of the CDR3: TGCGCCAGCAGCCACCCGGGGAGGACCGGGGAGCTGTTTTTT.

V and J are TRBV10-3 and TRBJ1-2; a weak D match, TRBD1 (5 bases). Germline assignment: CDR1 ENHRY and CDR2 SYGVKD. V lost 0 bases and J lost 6, with 14 bases in between. This CDR3 has 15 residues. CDR3 sequence reads: CAISESPQQTDGYTF. Written as DNA, the CDR3 is TGTGCCATCAGTGAGTCTCCCCAACAGACAGATGGCTACACCTTC.

In this sample, this clone turned up a few times. This rearrangement joins TRBV7-2 to TRBJ2-3; D uncertain. The CDR3 runs to 17 residues. Germline V gene sequence: CDR1 SGHTA, CDR2 FQGNSA. V dropped 3 bases and J dropped 2 bases, with 18 bases sitting between them. The CDR3 region is CASSFRGQHSVTDTQYF. In DNA, the CDR3 is TGTGCCAGCAGCTTTAGAGGTCAGCATTCTGTCACAGATACGCAGTATTTT. Based on the CDR3 plus reference TRBV7-2 and TRBJ2-3, the full variable domain is GAGVSQSPSNKVTEKGKDVELRCDPISGHTALYWYRQSLGQGLEFLIYFQGNSAPDKSGLPSDRFSAERTGGSVSTLTIQRTQQEDSAVYLCASSFRGQHSVTDTQYFGPGTRLTVL.

The V gene is TRBV6-5, the J gene TRBJ1-6; 9 bases match TRBD1. V shed 4 bases and J 11 bases; nucleotides not matched to a gene: 9. Germline values: CDR1 MNHEY, CDR2 SVGAGI. The CDR3 has 15 residues. The CDR3 sequence: CASSSTGQGLAPLHF. The CDR3 region has the DNA TGTGCCAGCAGTTCGACGGGACAGGGTCTAGCACCCCTCCACTTT.

This clone came up once. V gene TRBV6-5 combines with J gene TRBJ2-1; D unresolved. The germline gives CDR1 MNHEY, CDR2 SVGAGI. This CDR3 comprises 12 residues. V lost 3 bases and J 10 bases, leaving 10 bases between the germline ends. As DNA, the CDR3 is TGTGCCAGCAGTTATTACGGTGCCGAGCAGTTCTTC. This encodes CASSYYGAEQFF.

The table lists this clone with a few counts. The chain links TRBV9 to TRBJ1-5, with a possible D match to TRBD1 (5 bases). The CDR3 sequence is 15 residues long. The germline CDR1 and CDR2 sequences are SGDLS and YYNGEE. V lost 6 bases and J 0 bases, leaving 13 bases between the germline ends. DNA for the CDR3: TGTGCCAGCACCCCAGGGCCGTCTAGCAATCAGCCCCAGCATTTT. Its translation: CASTPGPSSNQPQHF.

V gene TRBV28 combines with J gene TRBJ1-2; 9 nucleotides line up with TRBD1. V shed 4 bases and J 7 bases; nucleotides not matched to a gene: 4. The germline gives CDR1 MDHEN, CDR2 SYDVKM. This CDR3 has 13 amino acids. The CDR3 loop reads CASSWDRAAGYTF. Written as DNA, the CDR3 is TGTGCCAGCAGTTGGGACAGGGCGGCTGGCTACACCTTC.

The rearrangement links TRBV5-6 to TRBJ1-5, with 7 bases lining up with TRBD1. CDR3 size: 15 residues. With V trimmed by 3 bases and J by 0 bases, 3 bases remained unmatched. The germline V gene encodes CDR1 SGHDT and CDR2 YYEEEE. The CDR3 DNA is TGTGCCAGCAGCTCCCAGGGGGATAGCAATCAGCCCCAGCATTTT. Translated: CASSSQGDSNQPQHF.

The chain combines TRBV14 with TRBJ2-7, with 7 bases fitting TRBD1. From germline, CDR1 is SGHDN and CDR2 FVKESK. The CDR3 consists of 14 residues. The ends lost 1 base at V and 3 bases at J; junction bases unmatched: 3. The CDR3 DNA reads as TGTGCCAGCAGCCAAGTTGCAGGGGGCTACGAGCAGTACTTC. This codes for CASSQVAGGYEQYF.

The rearrangement joins TRBV9 to TRBJ2-5, with 10 bases that match TRBD2. V trimming: 4 bases; J trimming: 4 bases; junction bases outside the gene matches: 13. Germline V gene lookup returns CDR1 SGDLS and CDR2 YYNGEE. The CDR3 contains 17 residues. CDR3: CASSTRWGSSGRETQYF. The CDR3 DNA sequence: TGTGCCAGCAGCACCCGCTGGGGTTCTAGCGGGAGAGAGACCCAGTACTTC.

The chain couples TRBV7-2 to TRBJ2-7; TRBD1 agrees at 8 bases. CDR1 and CDR2 from the germline V gene are SGHTA and FQGNSA. With 3 bases clipped from V and 5 bases from J, the junction kept 6 bases outside the gene matches. The CDR3 extends over 14 amino acids. For the CDR3, the DNA is TGTGCCAGCAGCTTCAGACAGGGGTCCCACGAGCAGTACTTC. Its protein is CASSFRQGSHEQYF.

On this clone: Since no conserved phenylalanine or tryptophan closes the CDR3, a read error is the likely cause. It is unclear where the CDR3 begins or ends on the DNA, so no DNA is shown, and the CDR3 is as TCRdb lists it. The chain combines TRBV6-6 with TRBJ1-2; the table's D call TRBD1 went unverified against the DNA. The CDR3 totals 14 residues, both ends included. Germline V lookup: CDR1 MNHNY, CDR2 SVGAGI (reference sequence). This CDR3 reads CASSALNRVQSTPY.

The chain uses TRBV28 and TRBJ2-3, with 9 nucleotides matching TRBD1. The ends lost 8 bases at V and 1 base at J; junction bases unmatched: 10. Germline CDR1 MDHEN, CDR2 SYDVKM. CDR3 length equals 16 residues. DNA for the CDR3: TGTGCCAGCGGAGGACAGGGGACGACTGGCACAGATACGCAGTATTTT. Its translation is CASGGQGTTGTDTQYF.

The chain uses TRBV18 and TRBJ1-4; no firm D call. The CDR3 sequence is 12 residues long. V lost 6 bases and J 7 bases, leaving 9 bases between the germline ends. The germline V gene has CDR1 KGHSH and CDR2 LQKENI. DNA of the CDR3: TGTGCCAGCTCGAGCGACGGTGAAAAACTGTTTTTT. Protein product: CASSSDGEKLFF.

This clone turned up a few times. The genes are TRBV4-1 and TRBJ2-7; 7 nucleotides line up with TRBD1. Looked up from germline, CDR1 is MGHRA and CDR2 is YSYEKL. The length of the CDR3 is 20 residues. V lost 0 bases and J lost 5; bases outside the gene matches: 22. CDR3: CASSQDRDDEKGALVNEQYF. The CDR3 DNA sequence: TGCGCCAGCAGCCAAGATAGGGACGACGAGAAGGGGGCTCTAGTAAACGAGCAGTACTTC.

The chain uses TRBV5-6 and TRBJ2-1, with 8 bases lining up with TRBD2. Germline CDR1 reads SGHDT; CDR2 reads YYEEEE. The CDR3 contains 15 residues. V lost 4 bases and J lost 3; bases outside the gene matches: 6. In DNA form, the CDR3 reads TGTGCCAGCAGCATAGCCGGGGGGGTCTACAATGAGCAGTTCTTC. Its translation: CASSIAGGVYNEQFF.

CDR3 sequence (DNA): TGCGCCAGCAGCCAAGAACACCGCGGAACTTCACCCCTCCACTTT. Translation gives CASSQEHRGTSPLHF. This rearrangement joins TRBV4-1 to TRBJ1-6; D is unresolved. The germline V gene has CDR1 MGHRA and CDR2 YSYEKL. The CDR3 is 15 amino acids. Trimming shortened V by 0 bases and J by 9 bases, and 12 bases separated the two germline ends.